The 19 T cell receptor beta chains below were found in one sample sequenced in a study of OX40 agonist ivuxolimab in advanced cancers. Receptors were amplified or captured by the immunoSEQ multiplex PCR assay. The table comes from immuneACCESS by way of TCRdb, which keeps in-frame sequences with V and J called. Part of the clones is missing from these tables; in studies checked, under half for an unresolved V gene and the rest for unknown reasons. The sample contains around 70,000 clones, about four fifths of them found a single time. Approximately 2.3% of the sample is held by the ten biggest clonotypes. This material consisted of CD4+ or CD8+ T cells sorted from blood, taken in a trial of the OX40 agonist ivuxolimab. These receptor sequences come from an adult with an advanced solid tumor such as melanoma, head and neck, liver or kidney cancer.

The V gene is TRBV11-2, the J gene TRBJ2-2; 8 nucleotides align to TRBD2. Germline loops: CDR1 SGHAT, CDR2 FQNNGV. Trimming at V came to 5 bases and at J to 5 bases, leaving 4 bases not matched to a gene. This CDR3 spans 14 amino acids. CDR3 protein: CASSPGGATGELFF. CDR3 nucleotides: TGTGCCAGCAGCCCCGGGGGGGCGACCGGGGAGCTGTTTTTT. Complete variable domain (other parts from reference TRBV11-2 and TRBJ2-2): EAGVAQSPRYKIIEKRQSVAFWCNPISGHATLYWYQQILGQGPKLLIQFQNNGVVDDSQLPKDRFSAERLKGVDSTLKIQPAKLEDSAVYLCASSPGGATGELFFGEGSRLTVL.

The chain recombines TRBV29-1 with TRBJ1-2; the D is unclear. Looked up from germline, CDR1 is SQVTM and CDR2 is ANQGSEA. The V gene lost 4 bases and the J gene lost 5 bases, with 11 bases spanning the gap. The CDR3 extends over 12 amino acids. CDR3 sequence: CSVAGMGYGYTF. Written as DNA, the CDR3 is TGCAGCGTTGCGGGGATGGGGTATGGCTACACCTTC.

The CDR3 loop reads CASSPSTGASTDTQYF. The CDR3 nucleotides read TGTGCCAGCAGCCCCTCAACAGGGGCTAGCACAGATACGCAGTATTTT. V usage is TRBV9 and J usage is TRBJ2-3; 7 nucleotides line up with TRBD1. Germline CDR1 is SGDLS and CDR2 is YYNGEE. This CDR3 has 16 amino acids. The V and J ends lost 4 bases and 0 bases, in that order; junction bases with no gene match: 8.

CDR3 amino acids: CASSVAQGRETQYF. The CDR3 DNA reads as TGTGCCAGCAGCGTAGCTCAGGGGCGAGAGACCCAGTACTTC. V is TRBV9 and J is TRBJ2-5, with D maybe TRBD1 (6 bases). Germline CDR1 reads SGDLS; CDR2 reads YYNGEE. Between the trimmed V and J ends, which lost 0 bases and 4 bases, there was a span of 10 bases. The CDR3 is made up of 14 amino acids.

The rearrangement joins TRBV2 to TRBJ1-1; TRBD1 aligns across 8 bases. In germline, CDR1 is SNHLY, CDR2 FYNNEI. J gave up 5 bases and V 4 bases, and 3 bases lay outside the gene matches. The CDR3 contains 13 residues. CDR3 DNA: TGTGCCAGCAGTGGACAGGGGAGAACTGAAGCTTTCTTT. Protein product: CASSGQGRTEAFF.

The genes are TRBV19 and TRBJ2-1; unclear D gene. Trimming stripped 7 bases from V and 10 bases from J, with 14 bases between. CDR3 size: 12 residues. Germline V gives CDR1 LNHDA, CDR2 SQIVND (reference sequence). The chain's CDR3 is CASTSLDREQFF. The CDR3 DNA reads TGTGCCAGTACCTCTCTGGATAGAGAGCAGTTCTTC.

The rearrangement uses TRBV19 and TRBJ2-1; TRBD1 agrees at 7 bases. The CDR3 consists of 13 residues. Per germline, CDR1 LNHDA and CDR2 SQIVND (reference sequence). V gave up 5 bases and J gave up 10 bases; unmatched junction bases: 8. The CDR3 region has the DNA TGTGCCAGTAGTGACAGGGTCCCAGGGGAGCAGTTCTTC. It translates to CASSDRVPGEQFF. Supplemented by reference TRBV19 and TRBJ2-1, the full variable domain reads DGGITQSPKYLFRKEGQNVTLSCEQNLNHDAMYWYRQDPGQGLRLIYYSQIVNDFQKGDIAEGYSVSREKKESFPLTVTSAQKNPTAFYLCASSDRVPGEQFFGPGTRLTVL.

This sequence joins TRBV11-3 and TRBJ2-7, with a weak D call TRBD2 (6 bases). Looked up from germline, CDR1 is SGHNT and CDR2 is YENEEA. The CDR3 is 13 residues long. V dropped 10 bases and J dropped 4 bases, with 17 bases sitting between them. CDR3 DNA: TGTGCCACCCGTCTTGCTAGCGAATACGAGCAGTACTTC. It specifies CATRLASEYEQYF.

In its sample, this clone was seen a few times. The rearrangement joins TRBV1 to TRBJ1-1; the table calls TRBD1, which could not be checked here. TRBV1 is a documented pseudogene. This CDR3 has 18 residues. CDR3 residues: CTSSQALTGSRVNTEAFF. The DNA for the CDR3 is TGCACCAGCAGCCAAGCCCTGACAGGGAGTAGAGTGAACACTGAAGCTTTCTTT.

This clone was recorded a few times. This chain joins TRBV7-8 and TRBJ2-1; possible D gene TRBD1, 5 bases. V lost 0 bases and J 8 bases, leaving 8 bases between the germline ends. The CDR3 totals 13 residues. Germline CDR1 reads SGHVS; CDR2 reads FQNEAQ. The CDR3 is CASSLAPGHEQFF. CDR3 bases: TGTGCCAGCAGCTTAGCCCCAGGGCATGAGCAGTTCTTC.

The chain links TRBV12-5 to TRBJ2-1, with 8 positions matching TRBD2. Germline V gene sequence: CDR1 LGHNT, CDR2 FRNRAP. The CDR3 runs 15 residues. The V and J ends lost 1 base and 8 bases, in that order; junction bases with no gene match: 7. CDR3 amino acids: CASGLGAGVGYEQFF. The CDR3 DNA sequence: TGTGCTAGTGGTTTGGGAGCGGGAGTGGGATATGAGCAGTTCTTC.

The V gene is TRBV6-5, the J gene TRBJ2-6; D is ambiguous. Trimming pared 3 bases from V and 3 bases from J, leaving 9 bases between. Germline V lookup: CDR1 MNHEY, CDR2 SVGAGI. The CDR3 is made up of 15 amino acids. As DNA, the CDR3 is TGTGCCAGCAGTTATCAAGGTAGTGGGGCCAACGTCCTGACTTTC. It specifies CASSYQGSGANVLTF.

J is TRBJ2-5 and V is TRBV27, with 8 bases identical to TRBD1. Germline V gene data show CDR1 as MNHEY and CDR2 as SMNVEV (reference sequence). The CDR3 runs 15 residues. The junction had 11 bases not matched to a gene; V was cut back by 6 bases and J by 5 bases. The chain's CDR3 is CASSSPPGGGETQYF. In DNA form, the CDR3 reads TGTGCCAGCAGCTCCCCCCCAGGGGGCGGTGAGACCCAGTACTTC.

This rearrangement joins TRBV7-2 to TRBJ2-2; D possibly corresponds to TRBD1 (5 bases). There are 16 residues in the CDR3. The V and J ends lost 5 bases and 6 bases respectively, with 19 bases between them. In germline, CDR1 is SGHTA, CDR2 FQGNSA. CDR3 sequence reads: CASSKRGRQASGELFF. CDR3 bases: TGTGCCAGCAGCAAAAGGGGTCGTCAGGCCTCCGGGGAGCTGTTTTTT.

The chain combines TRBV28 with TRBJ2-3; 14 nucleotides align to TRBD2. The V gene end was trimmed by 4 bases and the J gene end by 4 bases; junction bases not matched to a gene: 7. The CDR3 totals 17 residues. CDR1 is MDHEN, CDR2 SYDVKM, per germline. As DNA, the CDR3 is TGTGCCAGCAGTTCCCCAGGGACTAGCGGGAGTCCAGATACGCAGTATTTT. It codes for CASSSPGTSGSPDTQYF.

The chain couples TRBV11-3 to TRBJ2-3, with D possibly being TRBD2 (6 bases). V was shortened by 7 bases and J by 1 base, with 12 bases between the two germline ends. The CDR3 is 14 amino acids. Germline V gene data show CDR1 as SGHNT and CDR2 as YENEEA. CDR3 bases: TGTGCCAGCACCGGAGGGACTGGCACAGATACGCAGTATTTT. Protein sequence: CASTGGTGTDTQYF.

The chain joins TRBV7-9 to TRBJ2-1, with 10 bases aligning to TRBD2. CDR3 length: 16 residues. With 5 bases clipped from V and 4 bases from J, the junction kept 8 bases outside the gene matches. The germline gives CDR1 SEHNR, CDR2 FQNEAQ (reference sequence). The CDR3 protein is CASSRAGGVWYNEQFF. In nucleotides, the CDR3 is TGTGCCAGCAGCCGAGCGGGAGGGGTTTGGTACAATGAGCAGTTCTTC.

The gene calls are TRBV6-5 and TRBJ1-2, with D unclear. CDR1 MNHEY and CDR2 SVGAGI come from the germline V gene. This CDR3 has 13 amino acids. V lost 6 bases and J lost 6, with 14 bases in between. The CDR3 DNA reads TGTGCCAGCAGGAGATTCCCTGAAGATGGCTACACCTTC. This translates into CASRRFPEDGYTF.

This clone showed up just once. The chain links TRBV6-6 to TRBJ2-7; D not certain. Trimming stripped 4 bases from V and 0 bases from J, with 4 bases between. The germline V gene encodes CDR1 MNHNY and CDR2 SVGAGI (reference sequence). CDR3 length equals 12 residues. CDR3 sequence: CASSWTSYEQYF. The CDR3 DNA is TGTGCCAGCAGTTGGACCTCCTACGAGCAGTACTTC.